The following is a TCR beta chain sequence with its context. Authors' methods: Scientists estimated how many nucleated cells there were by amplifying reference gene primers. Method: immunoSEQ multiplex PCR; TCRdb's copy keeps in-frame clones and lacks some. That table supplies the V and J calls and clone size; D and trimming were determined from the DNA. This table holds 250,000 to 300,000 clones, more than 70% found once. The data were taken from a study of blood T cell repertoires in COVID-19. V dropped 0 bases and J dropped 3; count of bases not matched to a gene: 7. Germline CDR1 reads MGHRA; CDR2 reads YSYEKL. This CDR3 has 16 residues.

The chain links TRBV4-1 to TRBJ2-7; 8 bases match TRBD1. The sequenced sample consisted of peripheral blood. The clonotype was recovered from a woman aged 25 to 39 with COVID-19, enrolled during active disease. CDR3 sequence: CASSQDRSGGNYEQYF. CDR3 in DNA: TGCGCCAGCAGCCAAGATCGTTCAGGGGGCAACTACGAGCAGTACTTC.